The rows below give T cell receptor beta chains drawn from one sample of a study of blood T cell repertoires in COVID-19. The method was immunoSEQ multiplex PCR; TCRdb's version includes in-frame clones alone and lacks a portion of them. The sample records 250,000 or so clones, 75% to 90% being singletons. Sequenced sample: PBMCs or T cells enriched from blood (not recorded which). The receptors here all came from a woman aged 40 to 50 who had been exposed to COVID-19. Both conserved end residues are part of each CDR3. Part of the rows lack a size; the others show once, few, many or a class for expanded clones.

- TRBV5-4 CASTREDNEQFF
- TRBV10-3 CAIRWTSDTGELFF
- TRBV10-3 CAISESSGFNQPQHF
- TRBV19 CASSIRAGIGALNTEAFF
- TRBV15 CATTDKYYGYTF
- TRBV18 CASSPGQRTEAFF
once TRBV28 CATTGTGELFF
- TRBV29-1 CSDRDSNNYGYTF
- TRBV19 CAVGQGSAFSNQPQHF
- TRBV9 CASSGIRDSPVGSYTF
- TRBV5-1 CASSLARPGGTQYF
- TRBV5-4 CASSSVGRRGSEQFF
- TRBV7-6 CASSDIGDRNLQETQYF
- TRBV2 CASHGRTGNQETQYF
- TRBV3-1/TRBV3-2 CASSPFVLAEKNIQYF
- TRBV19 CASSIYPRGQGETQYF
- TRBV6-5 CASSYWLGDHTEAFF
- TRBV10-3 CAIRSGGTEAFF
- TRBV7-9 CASSSLPPGNRGGSNTIYF
- TRBV5-1 CASSLTGNTEAFF
- TRBV15 CATSRDLTSGSEQFF
- TRBV4-2 CASSQDGTGLETQYF
- TRBV11-2 CASSREQVGTEAFF
- TRBV7-2 CASSSTTGNTGELFF
- TRBV5-6 CASSLHLQHYGYTF
once TRBV2 CASSSAGGGETQYF
- TRBV7-6 CASSQGGGQGQETQYF
- TRBV6-1 CASSEVAGGYNEQFF
few TRBV3-1/TRBV3-2 CASSRAGNLAKNIQYF
- TRBV30 CAWSGGQRIYEQYF
once TRBV11-3 CASSLEPGEADTQYF
- TRBV7-9 CASGNSGGITNEQFF